The entry below gives a single TCR beta chain sequence along with its context. Its antigen is as yet unknown. TCRdb analysed the RT-PCR reads with MiXCR anew, one entry per CDR3 protein. The sample contains roughly 570,000 distinct CDR3 sequences, 14% of which appear only once. This sample stems from a study of response to subunit inactivated influenza vaccine. Study-wide findings and caveats: The authors put forward the suggestion that each seasonal influenza vaccination may bring in only a limited number of new T cells.

Trimming stripped 0 bases from V and 3 bases from J, with 9 bases between. The V gene's germline CDR1 is DFQATT and CDR2 SNEGSKA (reference sequence). This CDR3 spans 13 amino acids. The sample in question was PBMCs from blood, obtained 12 days after vaccination. This chain connects TRBV20-1 to TRBJ2-7; D call uncertain. The TCR sequence derives from a man over 45 who received an inactivated influenza vaccine. The CDR3 reads CSARDAKGYEQYF. Written as DNA, the CDR3 is TGCAGTGCTAGAGATGCGAAGGGCTACGAGCAGTACTTC.